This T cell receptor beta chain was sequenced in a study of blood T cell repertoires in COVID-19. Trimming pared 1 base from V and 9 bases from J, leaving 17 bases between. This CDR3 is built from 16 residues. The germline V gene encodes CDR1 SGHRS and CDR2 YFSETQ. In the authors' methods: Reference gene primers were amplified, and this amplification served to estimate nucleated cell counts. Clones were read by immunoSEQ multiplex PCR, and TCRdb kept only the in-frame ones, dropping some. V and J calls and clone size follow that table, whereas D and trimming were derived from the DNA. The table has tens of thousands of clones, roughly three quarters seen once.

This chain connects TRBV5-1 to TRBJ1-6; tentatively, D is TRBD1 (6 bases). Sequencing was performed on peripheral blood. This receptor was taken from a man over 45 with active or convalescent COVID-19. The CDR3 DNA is TGCGCCAGCAGCTTGCAAGGGGCAGGGGAAAGTTCACCCCTCCACTTT. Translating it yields CASSLQGAGESSPLHF.